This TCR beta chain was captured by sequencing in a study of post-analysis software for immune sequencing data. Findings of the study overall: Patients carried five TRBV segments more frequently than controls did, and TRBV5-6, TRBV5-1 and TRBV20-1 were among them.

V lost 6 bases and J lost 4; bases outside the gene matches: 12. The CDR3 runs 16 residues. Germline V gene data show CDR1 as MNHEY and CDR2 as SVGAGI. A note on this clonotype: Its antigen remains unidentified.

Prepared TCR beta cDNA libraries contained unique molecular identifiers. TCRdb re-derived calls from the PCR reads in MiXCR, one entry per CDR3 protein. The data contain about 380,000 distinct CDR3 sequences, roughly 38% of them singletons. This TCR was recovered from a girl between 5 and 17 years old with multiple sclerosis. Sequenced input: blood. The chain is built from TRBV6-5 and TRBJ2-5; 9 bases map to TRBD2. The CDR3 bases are TGTGCCAGCAGCCCCGGGGTAGCGGGGGATGTAGAGACCCAGTACTTC. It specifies CASSPGVAGDVETQYF.